The 22 T cell receptor beta chains listed next were all sequenced from one sample in a study of blood T cell repertoires in COVID-19. Measured with immunoSEQ multiplex PCR; TCRdb has only the in-frame clones, and not every one. The table has more than 110,000 clones, 85% to 90% seen once. Material for sequencing was peripheral blood. These receptors were obtained from a woman between 40 and 50 years old with acute or convalescent COVID-19.

This chain joins TRBV19 and TRBJ2-3; D gene unclear. With 2 bases removed from V and 2 bases from J, the gap between germline ends came to 8 bases. CDR1 is LNHDA, CDR2 SQIVND, per germline (reference sequence). CDR3 length: 14 residues. This chain's CDR3 is CASSIQAPTDTQYF. CDR3 in DNA: TGTGCCAGTAGTATACAGGCCCCCACAGATACGCAGTATTTT.

The CDR3 is CSVGDTGDGYTF. For the CDR3, the DNA is TGCAGCGTCGGGGACACAGGGGACGGCTACACCTTC. The V gene is TRBV29-1, the J gene TRBJ1-2; the match to TRBD1 covers 7 bases. There are 12 residues in the CDR3. The J segment lost 8 bases and the V segment lost 6 bases, leaving 9 bases of the junction unmatched. Germline assignment: CDR1 SQVTM and CDR2 ANQGSEA.

The rearrangement links TRBV27 to TRBJ1-1; 8 bases align to TRBD1. Germline V gives CDR1 MNHEY, CDR2 SMNVEV (reference sequence). V was clipped by 6 bases and J by 5 bases; unmatched bases: 5. The CDR3 runs 13 residues. The CDR3 sequence: CASRPTGETEAFF. CDR3 sequence (DNA): TGTGCCAGCAGACCGACAGGGGAGACTGAAGCTTTCTTT.

The chain links TRBV4-1 to TRBJ1-3; D gene ambiguous. The germline CDR1 and CDR2 sequences are MGHRA and YSYEKL. This CDR3 spans 15 amino acids. Between the trimmed V and J ends, which lost 0 bases and 3 bases, there was a span of 9 bases. The CDR3 DNA is TGCGCCAGCAGCCAAGAAGGACTGAGTGGAAACACCATATATTTT. Protein: CASSQEGLSGNTIYF.

This chain joins TRBV6-4 and TRBJ2-1; 11 bases match TRBD2. J gave up 7 bases and V 4 bases, and 3 bases lay outside the gene matches. The CDR3 totals 14 residues. The germline CDR1 and CDR2 sequences are MRHNA and SNTAGT. In nucleotides, the CDR3 is TGTGCCAGCAGTGCCGGGACTAGCGGAAATGAGCAGTTCTTC. Its translation is CASSAGTSGNEQFF.

The V gene is TRBV5-6, the J gene TRBJ1-2; D is uncertain. The V end was cut by 0 bases, the J end by 8 bases, with 11 bases between. There are 13 residues in the CDR3. Germline V gene data show CDR1 as SGHDT and CDR2 as YYEEEE. DNA for the CDR3: TGTGCCAGCAGCTTGGGGCATCGAGGGGGCTACACCTTC. It translates to CASSLGHRGGYTF.

The chain recombines TRBV6-6 with TRBJ1-2; the match to TRBD1 covers 8 bases. Trimming removed 2 bases from V and 5 bases from J; junction bases left unmatched: 7. The CDR3 has 15 residues. Germline CDR1 reads MNHNY; CDR2 reads SVGAGI (reference sequence). CDR3 sequence (DNA): TGTGCCAGCAGTTACCCCGGACAGGGTAATTATGGCTACACCTTC. It encodes CASSYPGQGNYGYTF.

This clone was seen only a few times. V usage is TRBV4-2 and J usage is TRBJ1-3, with a weak D call TRBD1 (5 bases). The CDR3 totals 18 residues. CDR1 LGHNA and CDR2 YNFKEQ come from the germline V gene. Trimming pared 0 bases from V and 0 bases from J, leaving 15 bases between. In DNA form, the CDR3 reads TGTGCCAGCAGCCAAGATTCTCTTGACAGCCTCTCTGGAAACACCATATATTTT. It specifies CASSQDSLDSLSGNTIYF.

The J gene is TRBJ2-1, the V gene TRBV24-1, with TRBD2 identical over 9 bases. V was clipped by 5 bases and J by 3 bases; unmatched bases: 7. This CDR3 is built from 16 residues. CDR1 is KGHDR and CDR2 is SFDVKD in the germline V gene. In DNA form, the CDR3 reads TGTGCCACCAGTGTGTCGGGGCGGGGGGGCTACAATGAGCAGTTCTTC. Translated, it gives CATSVSGRGGYNEQFF.

V and J are TRBV6-2 or TRBV6-3 and TRBJ1-2, with D possibly being TRBD1 (6 bases). Germline V gene sequence: CDR1 MNHEY, CDR2 SVGEGT. The CDR3 sequence is 13 residues long. Trimming took off 2 bases at V and 5 bases at J, with 9 bases between the two ends. CDR3 protein: CASSYAGAYGYTF. The CDR3 DNA follows: TGTGCCAGCAGTTACGCAGGGGCATATGGCTACACCTTC.

Written as DNA, the CDR3 is TGTGCCAGCAGCCCCCCCAGGGGAGTCTATGGCTACACCTTC. Translating it yields CASSPPRGVYGYTF. The gene calls are TRBV7-9 and TRBJ1-2, with D possibly being TRBD1 (6 bases). The CDR3 runs 14 residues. Germline V gene sequence: CDR1 SEHNR, CDR2 FQNEAQ (reference sequence). V was trimmed by 5 bases and J by 4 bases, leaving 14 bases between them.

This sequence joins TRBV6-5 and TRBJ1-2, with 8 nucleotides matching TRBD1. Germline V gene sequence: CDR1 MNHEY, CDR2 SVGAGI. V was clipped by 5 bases and J by 4 bases; unmatched bases: 6. The CDR3 spans 14 residues. The CDR3 DNA reads TGTGCCAGCAGTCGCCTGGGACAGGCCTATGGCTACACCTTC. Translation: CASSRLGQAYGYTF.

V usage is TRBV11-2 and J usage is TRBJ1-1; D unresolved. Germline CDR1 SGHAT, CDR2 FQNNGV. This CDR3 contains 13 residues. V was cut by 2 bases and J by 4 bases, with 8 bases left in between. The CDR3 region is CASSLSGSTEAFF. The CDR3, as DNA: TGTGCCAGCAGCTTATCGGGTAGCACTGAAGCTTTCTTT.

The chain uses TRBV3-1 (or the pseudogene TRBV3-2) and TRBJ1-5, with TRBD1 as a possible D gene (5 bases). Between the trimmed V and J ends, which lost 0 bases and 9 bases, there was a span of 9 bases. The CDR3 runs to 13 residues. Per germline, CDR1 LGHDT and CDR2 YNNKEL (reference sequence). The CDR3, as DNA: TGTGCCAGCAGCCAAGAGGGGCCCCTGCCCCAGCATTTT. Translation gives CASSQEGPLPQHF.

The V and J genes are TRBV11-2 and TRBJ1-2; D not resolved. The CDR3 length is 16 residues. V was cut by 6 bases and J by 6 bases, with 23 bases left in between. CDR1 SGHAT and CDR2 FQNNGV come from the germline V gene. The CDR3 coding sequence is TGTGCCAGCAGGCATGTGGCGGGAAAGTTCGAGGATGGCTACACCTTC. Translating it yields CASRHVAGKFEDGYTF.

This chain links TRBV6-2 or TRBV6-3 with TRBJ2-2, with D tentatively TRBD2 (7 bases). The germline V gene has CDR1 MNHEY and CDR2 SVGEGT. Trimming shortened V by 4 bases and J by 0 bases, and 18 bases separated the two germline ends. This CDR3 is 18 amino acids long. The CDR3 is CASSSVRRGPTNTGELFF. The CDR3 DNA reads as TGTGCCAGCAGTTCAGTTAGGCGGGGGCCTACGAACACCGGGGAGCTGTTTTTT.

V and J are TRBV2 and TRBJ2-7, with 7 positions matching TRBD1. CDR1 and CDR2 (germline): SNHLY, FYNNEI. V shed 6 bases, J shed 6 bases, and the junction held 11 bases outside the gene matches. The CDR3 is made up of 14 amino acids. This CDR3 reads CASSRQGRPSEQYF. In DNA form, the CDR3 reads TGTGCCAGCAGCAGACAGGGACGGCCTTCCGAGCAGTACTTC.

As DNA, the CDR3 is TGTGCCAGCAGCCCGACATTCTCCTACGAGCAGTACTTC. The encoded protein is CASSPTFSYEQYF. The chain uses TRBV6-2 or TRBV6-3 and TRBJ2-7; D is undetermined. The V and J ends lost 6 bases and 0 bases respectively, with 9 bases between them. The CDR3 sequence is 13 residues long. Looked up from germline, CDR1 is MNHEY and CDR2 is SVGEGT.

The rearrangement joins TRBV12-3 or TRBV12-4 to TRBJ1-2; D call uncertain. CDR3 length: 12 residues. Deletions cut 6 bases from V and 9 bases from J, with 14 bases between. The CDR3 loop reads CASSWAEGSYTF. The DNA of the CDR3 is TGTGCCAGCAGCTGGGCGGAGGGTAGCTACACCTTC.

This rearrangement joins TRBV11-2 to TRBJ1-1; D is undetermined. The CDR3 totals 16 residues. V shed 1 base and J shed 0 bases, with 12 bases lying between them. Germline V gene lookup returns CDR1 SGHAT and CDR2 FQNNGV. CDR3 in amino acids: CASSLGVGRLNTEAFF. The CDR3, as DNA: TGTGCCAGCAGCTTAGGAGTCGGCAGGTTGAACACTGAAGCTTTCTTT.

This chain connects TRBV6-1 to TRBJ2-1, with 8 bases fitting TRBD2. CDR3 length: 18 residues. With 4 bases clipped from V and 2 bases from J, the junction kept 13 bases outside the gene matches. Germline V gene sequence: CDR1 MNHNS, CDR2 SASEGT. CDR3 sequence: CASSGRGGTSGAYNEQFF. CDR3 nucleotides: TGTGCCAGCAGTGGCAGGGGTGGCACTAGCGGAGCCTACAATGAGCAGTTCTTC.

The chain uses TRBV11-3 and TRBJ2-1; a possible D gene is TRBD2 (6 bases). Trimming took 3 bases from V and 0 from J, leaving 12 bases between them. Germline CDR1 SGHNT, CDR2 YENEEA. The CDR3 is 16 amino acids. CDR3 protein: CASSLEGTGSYNEQFF. In DNA form, the CDR3 reads TGTGCCAGCAGCTTGGAGGGGACTGGCTCCTACAATGAGCAGTTCTTC.